This paragraph covers one TCR beta chain sequence. Using immunoSEQ multiplex PCR, the repertoire was profiled, and TCRdb retains in-frame clones only, with some absent. The sample has tens of thousands of clones; approximately 92% are singletons. The sample originates from a study of T cell changes during pregnancy in multiple sclerosis. The V gene's germline CDR1 is KGHSH and CDR2 LQKENI. The CDR3 contains 19 residues. V lost 3 bases to trimming and J lost 3 bases; unmatched junction nucleotides: 15. The starting material was peripheral blood, obtained before pregnancy. The chain is built from TRBV18 and TRBJ2-1; 9 bases are a match to TRBD2. This TCR was recovered from a female donor with multiple sclerosis, enrolled in a pregnancy study. CDR3 region: CASSPPPGSGSLYYNEQFF. The CDR3 nucleotides read TGTGCCAGCTCACCCCCCCCCGGTAGCGGGAGTTTGTACTACAATGAGCAGTTCTTC.